A single sample is the source of the 5 T cell receptor beta chains below, sequenced in a study of T cell responses to AZD1222 COVID-19 vaccine. The table came from immunoSEQ multiplex PCR; TCRdb's copy has only in-frame clones and leaves some out. Altogether fewer than 110,000 clones are present, 75% to 95% being singletons, with the ten largest covering roughly 6.2%. Sequenced material: peripheral blood, taken 28 days after the second AZD1222 dose. All receptors come from an adult who received the AZD1222 COVID-19 vaccine.

The chain links TRBV28 to TRBJ1-3; D gene ambiguous. The germline CDR1 and CDR2 sequences are MDHEN and SYDVKM. This CDR3 has 14 residues. V was clipped by 5 bases and J by 4 bases, with 12 bases between them. In DNA form, the CDR3 reads TGTGCCAGCAGTCTCCAGAGGCAAGGAAACACCATATATTTT. Amino acids: CASSLQRQGNTIYF.

The rearrangement uses TRBV28 and TRBJ1-2; 8 nucleotides line up with TRBD1. The CDR3 covers 14 residues. Trimming took 6 bases from V and 4 from J; bases not matched to a gene: 7. Per germline, CDR1 MDHEN and CDR2 SYDVKM. CDR3 DNA: TGTGCCAGCAGGGCAGGGGGCAACCTCTATGGCTACACCTTC. Its protein product is CASRAGGNLYGYTF.

This clone was recorded a few times. The J gene is TRBJ2-6, the V gene TRBV4-3, with TRBD1 matching 11 bases. CDR3 length equals 18 residues. In germline, CDR1 is LGHNA, CDR2 YSLEER. V was pared by 1 base and J by 4 bases, with 6 bases of the junction left unmatched. The chain's CDR3 is CASSQGWDRGSGANVLTF. The DNA of the CDR3 is TGCGCCAGCAGCCAAGGCTGGGACAGGGGGAGCGGGGCCAACGTCCTGACTTTC.

The count of this clone is one. The junction departs from the called germline gene at one end, perhaps through a read error. V is TRBV4-1 and J is TRBJ1-2; no firm D call. This CDR3 spans 12 amino acids. CDR1 and CDR2 from the germline V gene are MGHRA and YSYEKL. The CDR3 DNA sequence: TGCGCCAGCAGTCAAGAGCCGGAGCCCTACACCTTC. It translates to CASSQEPEPYTF.

The J gene is TRBJ1-1, the V gene TRBV11-2; D unclear. The CDR3 extends over 14 amino acids. Looked up from germline, CDR1 is SGHAT and CDR2 is FQNNGV. V was trimmed by 0 bases and J by 11 bases, leaving 16 bases between them. CDR3 protein: CASSLDGLGFGAFF. CDR3 nucleotide sequence: TGTGCCAGCAGCTTAGACGGGCTAGGGTTCGGCGCTTTCTTT.